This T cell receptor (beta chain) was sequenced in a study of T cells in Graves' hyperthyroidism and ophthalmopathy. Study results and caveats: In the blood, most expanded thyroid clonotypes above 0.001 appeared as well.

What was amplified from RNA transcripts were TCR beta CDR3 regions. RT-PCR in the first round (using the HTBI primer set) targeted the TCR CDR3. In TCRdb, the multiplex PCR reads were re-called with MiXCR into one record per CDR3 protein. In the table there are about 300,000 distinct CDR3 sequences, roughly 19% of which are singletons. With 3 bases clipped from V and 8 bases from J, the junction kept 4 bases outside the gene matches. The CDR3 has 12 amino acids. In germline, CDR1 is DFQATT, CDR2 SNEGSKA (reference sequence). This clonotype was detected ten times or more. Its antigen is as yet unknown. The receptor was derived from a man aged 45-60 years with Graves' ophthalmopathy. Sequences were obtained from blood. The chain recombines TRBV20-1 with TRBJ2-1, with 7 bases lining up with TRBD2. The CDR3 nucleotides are TGCAGTGCTAGCGGGGGGTTTGATGAGCAGTTCTTC. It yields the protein CSASGGFDEQFF.